The rows below give T cell receptor beta chains drawn from one sample of a study of blood T cell repertoires in COVID-19. Clones were sequenced by immunoSEQ multiplex PCR, and TCRdb holds only the in-frame ones, with some missing. In the table there are over 200,000 clones, about 91% of which are singletons. Sequences were obtained from PBMCs or T cells enriched from blood (not recorded which). Receptor source: a woman in her forties with acute COVID-19. Both conserved end residues are part of each CDR3. Each record gives: J gene, D gene, clone size, V gene, CDR3 protein, CDR3 DNA. The D gene is left open where the match is weak. Clone size is given for some rows only: seen once, a few or many times, or a class if the clone is expanded.

J gene: TRBJ2-5; D gene: -; clone size: -; V gene: TRBV19; CDR3 protein: CASSRTGRAETQYF; CDR3 DNA: TGTGCCAGTAGCAGGACAGGGAGGGCAGAGACCCAGTACTTC
J gene: TRBJ2-1; D gene: -; clone size: -; V gene: TRBV19; CDR3 protein: CASSIGSAGWDEQFF; CDR3 DNA: TGTGCCAGTAGTATAGGGAGCGCGGGTTGGGATGAGCAGTTCTTC
J gene: TRBJ1-3; D gene: -; clone size: -; V gene: TRBV6-2/TRBV6-3; CDR3 protein: CASSQQGTGNTIYF; CDR3 DNA: TGTGCCAGCAGTCAACAGGGTACTGGAAACACCATATATTTT
J gene: TRBJ1-2; D gene: TRBD1; clone size: -; V gene: TRBV5-6; CDR3 protein: CASSFEGQGALSYTF; CDR3 DNA: TGTGCCAGCAGCTTCGAGGGCCAGGGGGCTCTCAGCTACACCTTC
J gene: TRBJ1-2; D gene: -; clone size: -; V gene: TRBV19; CDR3 protein: CASRGETELVYGYTF; CDR3 DNA: TGTGCCAGTAGGGGCGAGACAGAGCTTGTCTATGGCTACACCTTC
J gene: TRBJ2-2; D gene: -; clone size: -; V gene: TRBV27; CDR3 protein: CASRHLERARGHTGELFF; CDR3 DNA: TGTGCCAGCAGGCACCTAGAAAGAGCGCGGGGGCACACCGGGGAGCTGTTTTTT
J gene: TRBJ2-2; D gene: TRBD1; clone size: -; V gene: TRBV6-5; CDR3 protein: CASGQGAPGELFF; CDR3 DNA: TGTGCCAGCGGACAGGGGGCTCCCGGGGAGCTGTTTTTT
J gene: TRBJ1-4; D gene: TRBD1; clone size: -; V gene: TRBV7-2; CDR3 protein: CASSAMTGINEKLFF; CDR3 DNA: TGTGCCAGCAGCGCCATGACAGGGATTAATGAAAAACTGTTTTTT
J gene: TRBJ1-5; D gene: -; clone size: -; V gene: TRBV7-2; CDR3 protein: CASSVTGANEPQHF; CDR3 DNA: TGTGCCAGCAGCGTCACAGGCGCCAATGAGCCCCAGCATTTT
J gene: TRBJ2-3; D gene: -; clone size: once; V gene: TRBV9; CDR3 protein: CASSTQGTDTQYF; CDR3 DNA: TGTGCCAGCAGCACTCAGGGCACAGATACGCAGTATTTT
J gene: TRBJ1-4; D gene: TRBD1; clone size: -; V gene: TRBV5-1; CDR3 protein: CASSRGDRGRSEKLFF; CDR3 DNA: TGCGCCAGCAGCCGAGGGGACAGGGGGCGATCGGAAAAACTGTTTTTT
J gene: TRBJ2-3; D gene: TRBD2; clone size: -; V gene: TRBV6-2/TRBV6-3; CDR3 protein: CASSRGTSGRLDTQYF; CDR3 DNA: TGTGCCAGCAGCCGGGGTACTAGCGGGAGGTTGGATACGCAGTATTTT
J gene: TRBJ2-1; D gene: -; clone size: once; V gene: TRBV3-1/TRBV3-2; CDR3 protein: CASSPTPGWGEQFF; CDR3 DNA: TGTGCCAGCAGCCCGACGCCGGGGTGGGGTGAGCAGTTCTTC
J gene: TRBJ2-1; D gene: TRBD2; clone size: -; V gene: TRBV5-1; CDR3 protein: CASRSTSGSYNEQFF; CDR3 DNA: TGCGCCAGCAGATCGACTAGCGGCTCCTACAATGAGCAGTTCTTC
J gene: TRBJ2-7; D gene: TRBD1; clone size: -; V gene: TRBV5-6; CDR3 protein: CASSTRQGTHEQYF; CDR3 DNA: TGTGCCAGCAGCACGCGACAGGGAACTCACGAGCAGTACTTC
J gene: TRBJ1-5; D gene: -; clone size: once; V gene: TRBV12-5; CDR3 protein: CASAQRVGPSNQPQHF; CDR3 DNA: TGTGCTAGTGCCCAGAGGGTCGGTCCTAGCAATCAGCCCCAGCATTTT
J gene: TRBJ1-2; D gene: -; clone size: -; V gene: TRBV24-1; CDR3 protein: CATSDFFYLYGYTF; CDR3 DNA: TGTGCCACCAGTGATTTCTTTTATCTCTATGGCTACACCTTC
J gene: TRBJ1-3; D gene: -; clone size: -; V gene: TRBV11-2; CDR3 protein: CASSLSGPGNTIYF; CDR3 DNA: TGTGCCAGCAGCCTCAGTGGGCCTGGAAACACCATATATTTT
J gene: TRBJ2-3; D gene: TRBD2; clone size: -; V gene: TRBV10-1; CDR3 protein: CASSESELAGPFSLDTQYF; CDR3 DNA: TGCGCCAGCAGTGAGTCGGAACTAGCGGGACCATTCTCTCTCGATACGCAGTATTTT
J gene: TRBJ1-5; D gene: -; clone size: -; V gene: TRBV19; CDR3 protein: CASTSSENSNQPQHF; CDR3 DNA: TGTGCCAGTACCTCCTCGGAGAATAGCAATCAGCCCCAGCATTTT
J gene: TRBJ1-2; D gene: -; clone size: -; V gene: TRBV2; CDR3 protein: CASRLTATYGYTF; CDR3 DNA: TGTGCCAGCAGACTGACAGCTACCTATGGCTACACCTTC
J gene: TRBJ1-1; D gene: TRBD1; clone size: -; V gene: TRBV19; CDR3 protein: CASSVRQGAFTEAFF; CDR3 DNA: TGTGCCAGTAGTGTACGACAGGGGGCCTTCACTGAAGCTTTCTTT